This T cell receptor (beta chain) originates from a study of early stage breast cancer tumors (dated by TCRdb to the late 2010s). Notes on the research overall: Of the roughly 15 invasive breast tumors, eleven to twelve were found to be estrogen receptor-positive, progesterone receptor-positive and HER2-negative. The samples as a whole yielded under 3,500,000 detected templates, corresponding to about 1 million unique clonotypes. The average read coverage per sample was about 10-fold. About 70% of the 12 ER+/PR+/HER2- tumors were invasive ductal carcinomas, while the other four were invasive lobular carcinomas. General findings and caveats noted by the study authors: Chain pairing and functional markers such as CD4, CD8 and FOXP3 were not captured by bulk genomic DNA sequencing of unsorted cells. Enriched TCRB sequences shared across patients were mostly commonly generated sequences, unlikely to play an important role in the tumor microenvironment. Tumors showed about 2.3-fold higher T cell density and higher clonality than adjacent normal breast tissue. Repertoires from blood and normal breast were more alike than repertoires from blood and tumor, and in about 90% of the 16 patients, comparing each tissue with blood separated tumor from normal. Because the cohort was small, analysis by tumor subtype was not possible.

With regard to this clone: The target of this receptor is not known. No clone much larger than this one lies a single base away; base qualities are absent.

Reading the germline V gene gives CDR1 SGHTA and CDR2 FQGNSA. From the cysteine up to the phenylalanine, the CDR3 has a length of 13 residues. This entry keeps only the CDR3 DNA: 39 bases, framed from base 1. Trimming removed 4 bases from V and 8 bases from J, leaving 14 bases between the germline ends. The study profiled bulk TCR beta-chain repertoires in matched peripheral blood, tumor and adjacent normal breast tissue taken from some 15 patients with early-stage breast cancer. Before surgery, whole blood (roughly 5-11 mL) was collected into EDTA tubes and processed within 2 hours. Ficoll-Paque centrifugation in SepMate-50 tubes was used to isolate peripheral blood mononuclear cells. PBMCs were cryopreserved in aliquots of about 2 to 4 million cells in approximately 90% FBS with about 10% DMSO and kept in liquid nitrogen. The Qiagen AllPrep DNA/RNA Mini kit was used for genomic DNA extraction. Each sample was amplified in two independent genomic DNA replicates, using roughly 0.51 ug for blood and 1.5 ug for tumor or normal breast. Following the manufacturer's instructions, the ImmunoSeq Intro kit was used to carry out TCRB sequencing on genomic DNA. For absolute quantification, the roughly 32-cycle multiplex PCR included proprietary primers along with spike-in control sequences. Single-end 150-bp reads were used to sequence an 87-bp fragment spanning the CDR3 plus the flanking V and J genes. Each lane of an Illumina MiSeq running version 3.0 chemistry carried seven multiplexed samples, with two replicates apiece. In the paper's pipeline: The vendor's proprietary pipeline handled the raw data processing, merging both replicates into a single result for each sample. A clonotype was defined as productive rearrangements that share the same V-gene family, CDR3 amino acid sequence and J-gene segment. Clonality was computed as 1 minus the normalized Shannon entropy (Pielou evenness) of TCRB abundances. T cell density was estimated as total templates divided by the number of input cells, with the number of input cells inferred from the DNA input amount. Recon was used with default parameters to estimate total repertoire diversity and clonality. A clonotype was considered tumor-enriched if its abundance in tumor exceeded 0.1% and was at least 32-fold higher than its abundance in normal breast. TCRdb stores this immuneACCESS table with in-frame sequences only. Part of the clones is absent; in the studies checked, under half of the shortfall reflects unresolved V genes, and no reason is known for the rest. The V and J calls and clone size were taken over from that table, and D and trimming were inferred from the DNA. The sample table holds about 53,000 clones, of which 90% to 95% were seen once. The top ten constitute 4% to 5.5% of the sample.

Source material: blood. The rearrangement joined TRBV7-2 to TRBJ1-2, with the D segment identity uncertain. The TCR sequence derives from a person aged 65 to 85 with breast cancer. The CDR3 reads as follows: CASSSREVRGYTF. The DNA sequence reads TGTGCCAGCAGCTCCCGCGAGGTTCGGGGCTACACCTTC.